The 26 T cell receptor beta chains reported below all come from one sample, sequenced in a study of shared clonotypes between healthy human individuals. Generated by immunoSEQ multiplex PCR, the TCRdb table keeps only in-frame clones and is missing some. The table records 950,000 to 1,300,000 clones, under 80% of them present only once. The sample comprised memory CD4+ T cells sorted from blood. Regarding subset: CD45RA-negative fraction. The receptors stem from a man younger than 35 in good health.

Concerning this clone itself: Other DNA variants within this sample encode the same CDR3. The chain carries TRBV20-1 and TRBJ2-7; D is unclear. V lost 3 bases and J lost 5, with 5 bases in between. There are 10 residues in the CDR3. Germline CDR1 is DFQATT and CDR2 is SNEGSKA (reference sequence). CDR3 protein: CSASLDEQYF. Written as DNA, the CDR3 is TGCAGTGCTAGTTTGGACGAGCAGTACTTC.

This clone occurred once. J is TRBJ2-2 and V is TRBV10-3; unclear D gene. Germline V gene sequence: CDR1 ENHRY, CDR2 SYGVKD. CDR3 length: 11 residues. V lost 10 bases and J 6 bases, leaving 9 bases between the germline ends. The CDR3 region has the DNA TGTGCCACCGGTGACTCCGGGGAGCTGTTTTTT. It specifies CATGDSGELFF.

The DNA for the CDR3 is TGTGCCAGCAGCCCTTCCACCGGGTCCCACTCGTACTTC. Its protein is CASSPSTGSHSYF. The chain is built from TRBV7-2 and TRBJ2-7; D remains unclear. The germline gives CDR1 SGHTA, CDR2 FQGNSA. V shed 5 bases and J shed 12 bases, with 20 bases lying between them. The CDR3 is 13 amino acids.

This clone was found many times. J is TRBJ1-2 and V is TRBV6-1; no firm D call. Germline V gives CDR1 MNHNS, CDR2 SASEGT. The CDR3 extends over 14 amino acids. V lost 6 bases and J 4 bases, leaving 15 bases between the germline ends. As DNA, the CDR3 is TGTGCCAGCAGCTCAAATGAGGGATTCTATGGCTACACCTTC. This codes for CASSSNEGFYGYTF.

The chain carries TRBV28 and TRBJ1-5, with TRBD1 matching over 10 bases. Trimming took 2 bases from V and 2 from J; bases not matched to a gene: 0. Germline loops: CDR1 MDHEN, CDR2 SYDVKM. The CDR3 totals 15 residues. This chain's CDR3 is CASSLGTGGNQPQHF. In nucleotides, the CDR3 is TGTGCCAGCAGTTTAGGGACAGGGGGCAATCAGCCCCAGCATTTT.

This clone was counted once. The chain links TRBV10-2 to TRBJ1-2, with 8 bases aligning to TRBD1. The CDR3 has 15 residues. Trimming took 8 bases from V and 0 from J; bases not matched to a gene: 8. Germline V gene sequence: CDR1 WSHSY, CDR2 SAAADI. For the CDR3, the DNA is TGCGCCAGCTCGGGTCGGGACAGGACTAACTATGGCTACACCTTC. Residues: CASSGRDRTNYGYTF.

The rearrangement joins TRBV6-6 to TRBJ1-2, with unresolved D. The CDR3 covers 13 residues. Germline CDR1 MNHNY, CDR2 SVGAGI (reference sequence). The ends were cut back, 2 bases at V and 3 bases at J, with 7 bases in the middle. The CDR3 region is CASSYGFDYGYTF. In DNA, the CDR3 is TGTGCCAGCAGTTACGGGTTCGACTATGGCTACACCTTC.

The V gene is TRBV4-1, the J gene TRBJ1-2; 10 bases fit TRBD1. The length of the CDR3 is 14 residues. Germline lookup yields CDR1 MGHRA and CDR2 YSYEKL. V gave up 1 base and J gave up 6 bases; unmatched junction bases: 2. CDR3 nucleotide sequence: TGCGCCAGCAGCCAAGTGACAGGGGGCAATGGCTACACCTTC. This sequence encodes CASSQVTGGNGYTF.

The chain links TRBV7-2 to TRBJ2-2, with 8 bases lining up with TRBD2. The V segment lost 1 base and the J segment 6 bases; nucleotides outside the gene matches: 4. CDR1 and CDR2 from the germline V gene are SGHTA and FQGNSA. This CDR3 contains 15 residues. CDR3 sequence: CASSLGSGSSGELFF. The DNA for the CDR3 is TGTGCCAGCAGCTTAGGGAGCGGGAGCTCCGGGGAGCTGTTTTTT.

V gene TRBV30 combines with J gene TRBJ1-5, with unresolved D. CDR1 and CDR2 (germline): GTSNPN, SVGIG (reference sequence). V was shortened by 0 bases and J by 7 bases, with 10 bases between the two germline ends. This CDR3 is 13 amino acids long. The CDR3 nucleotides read TGTGCCTGGAGTGTTGCGGGTCTACAGCCCCAGCATTTT. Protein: CAWSVAGLQPQHF.

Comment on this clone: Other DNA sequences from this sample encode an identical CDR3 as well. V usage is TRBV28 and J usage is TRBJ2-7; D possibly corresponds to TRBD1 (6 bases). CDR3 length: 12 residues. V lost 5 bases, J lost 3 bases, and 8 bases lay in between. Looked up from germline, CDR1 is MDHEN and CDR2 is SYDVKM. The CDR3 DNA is TGTGCCAGCAGTCTGACAGGCTACGAGCAGTACTTC. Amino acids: CASSLTGYEQYF.

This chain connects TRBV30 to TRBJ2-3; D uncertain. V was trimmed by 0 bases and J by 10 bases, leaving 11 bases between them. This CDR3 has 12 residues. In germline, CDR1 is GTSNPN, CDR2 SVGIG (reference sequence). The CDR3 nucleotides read TGTGCCTGGAGTGTGGTAACCGCCTCGCAGTATTTT. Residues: CAWSVVTASQYF.

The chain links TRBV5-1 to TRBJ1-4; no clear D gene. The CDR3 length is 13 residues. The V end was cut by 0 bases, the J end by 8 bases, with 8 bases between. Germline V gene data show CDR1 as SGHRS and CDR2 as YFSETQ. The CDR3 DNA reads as TGCGCCAGCAGCTTGGATGGGAACGAAAAACTGTTTTTT. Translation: CASSLDGNEKLFF.

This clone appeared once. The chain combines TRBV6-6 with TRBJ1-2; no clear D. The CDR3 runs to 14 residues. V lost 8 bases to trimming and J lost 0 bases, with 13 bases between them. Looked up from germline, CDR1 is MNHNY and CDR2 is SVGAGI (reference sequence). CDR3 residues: CASLEFGTNYGYTF. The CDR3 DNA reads TGTGCCAGCCTAGAATTCGGAACTAACTATGGCTACACCTTC.

The CDR3 protein is CAWSRGRLAGSGEQYF. Written as DNA, the CDR3 is TGTGCCTGGAGCCGGGGAAGACTAGCGGGGTCGGGGGAGCAGTACTTC. The gene calls are TRBV30 and TRBJ2-7; 11 positions agree with TRBD2. This CDR3 is 16 amino acids long. Trimming cost V 3 bases and J 7 bases; bases outside gene matches: 14. Germline CDR1 is GTSNPN and CDR2 is SVGIG (reference sequence).

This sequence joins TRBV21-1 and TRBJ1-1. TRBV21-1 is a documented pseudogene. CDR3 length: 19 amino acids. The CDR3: CASSKVRLGQPAGDTEAFF. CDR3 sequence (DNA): TGTGCCAGCAGCAAAGTAAGGTTGGGGCAGCCGGCGGGGGACACTGAAGCTTTCTTT.

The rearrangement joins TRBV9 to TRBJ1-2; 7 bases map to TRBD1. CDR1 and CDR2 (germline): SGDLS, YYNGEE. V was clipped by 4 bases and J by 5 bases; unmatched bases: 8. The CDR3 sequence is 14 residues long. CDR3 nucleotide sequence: TGTGCCAGCAGCCCAGGGGGAGGGAAATATGGCTACACCTTC. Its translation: CASSPGGGKYGYTF.

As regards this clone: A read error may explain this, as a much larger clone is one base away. The CDR3 here is CASSVGRFTDTQYF. In DNA form, the CDR3 reads TGTGCCAGCAGTGTCGGGAGGTTCACAGATACGCAGTATTTT. The chain couples TRBV6-5 to TRBJ2-3; 7 positions agree with TRBD2. The germline gives CDR1 MNHEY, CDR2 SVGAGI. Unmatched junction bases numbered 4, after V lost 5 bases and J lost 2 bases. This CDR3 is 14 amino acids long.

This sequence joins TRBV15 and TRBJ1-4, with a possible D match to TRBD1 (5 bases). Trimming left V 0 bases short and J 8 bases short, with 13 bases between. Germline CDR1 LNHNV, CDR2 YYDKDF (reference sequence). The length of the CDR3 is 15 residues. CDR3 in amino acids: CATSREGAGPEKLFF. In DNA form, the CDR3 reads TGTGCCACCAGCAGAGAAGGGGCAGGACCCGAAAAACTGTTTTTT.

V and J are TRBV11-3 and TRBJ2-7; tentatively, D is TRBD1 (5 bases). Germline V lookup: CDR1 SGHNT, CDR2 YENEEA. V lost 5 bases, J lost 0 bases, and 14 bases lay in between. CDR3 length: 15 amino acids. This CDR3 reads CASSPGHKSSYEQYF. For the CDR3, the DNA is TGTGCCAGCAGCCCAGGACACAAGAGCTCCTACGAGCAGTACTTC.

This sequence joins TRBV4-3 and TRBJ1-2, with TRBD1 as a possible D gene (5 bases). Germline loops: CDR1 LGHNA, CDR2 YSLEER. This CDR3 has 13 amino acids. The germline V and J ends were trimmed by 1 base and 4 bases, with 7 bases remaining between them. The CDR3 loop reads CASSQGQLYGYTF. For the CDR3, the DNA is TGCGCCAGCAGCCAAGGACAGCTCTATGGCTACACCTTC.

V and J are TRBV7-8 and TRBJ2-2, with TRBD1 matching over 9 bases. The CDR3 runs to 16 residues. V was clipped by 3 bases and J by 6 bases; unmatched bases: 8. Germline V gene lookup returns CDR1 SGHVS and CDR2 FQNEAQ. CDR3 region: CASSLGNRGQAGELFF. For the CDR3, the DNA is TGTGCCAGCAGCTTGGGGAACAGGGGGCAGGCCGGGGAGCTGTTTTTT.

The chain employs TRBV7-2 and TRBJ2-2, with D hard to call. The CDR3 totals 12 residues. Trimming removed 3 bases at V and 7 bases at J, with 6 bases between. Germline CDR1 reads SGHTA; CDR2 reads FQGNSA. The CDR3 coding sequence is TGTGCCAGCAGCTTTATAGACGGGGAGCTGTTTTTT. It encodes CASSFIDGELFF.

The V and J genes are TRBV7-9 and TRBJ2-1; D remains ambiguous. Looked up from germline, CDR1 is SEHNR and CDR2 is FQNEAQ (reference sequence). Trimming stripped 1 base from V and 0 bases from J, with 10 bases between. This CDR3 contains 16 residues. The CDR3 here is CASSLGRWSSYNEQFF. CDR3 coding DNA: TGTGCCAGCAGCTTAGGTCGGTGGAGCTCCTACAATGAGCAGTTCTTC.

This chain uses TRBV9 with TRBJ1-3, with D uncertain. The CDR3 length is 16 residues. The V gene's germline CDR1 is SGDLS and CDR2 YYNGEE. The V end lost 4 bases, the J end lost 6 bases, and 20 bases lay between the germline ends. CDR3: CASSSFGSPQKNTIYF. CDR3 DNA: TGTGCCAGCAGCTCTTTCGGCAGCCCCCAGAAAAACACCATATATTTT.

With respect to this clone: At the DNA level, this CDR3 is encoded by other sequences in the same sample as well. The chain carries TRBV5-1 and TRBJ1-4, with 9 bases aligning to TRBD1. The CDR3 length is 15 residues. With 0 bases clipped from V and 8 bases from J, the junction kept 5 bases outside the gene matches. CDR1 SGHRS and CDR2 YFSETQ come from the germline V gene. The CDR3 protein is CASSLAGQGGEKLFF. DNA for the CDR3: TGCGCCAGCAGCTTGGCGGGACAGGGTGGCGAAAAACTGTTTTTT.